Each of the 27 T cell receptor beta chains below was sequenced from the same sample in a study of shared clonotypes between healthy human individuals. The repertoire was sequenced with immunoSEQ multiplex PCR; TCRdb's copy has only in-frame clones and lacks some. The sample contains about 480,000 clones, about 80% of which appear only once. The specimen sequenced was PBMCs. The receptors were gathered from a woman between 35 and 50 years old in good health. Some clones in this sample may be carry-over from other donors' samples.

As concerns this clone: Additional DNA sequences in this sample encode the identical CDR3. V usage is TRBV19 and J usage is TRBJ1-5; the match to TRBD1 covers 7 bases. V gave up 9 bases and J gave up 4 bases; unmatched junction bases: 3. In germline, CDR1 is LNHDA, CDR2 SQIVND (reference sequence). The CDR3 has 12 amino acids. The CDR3: CASSGGNQPQHF. The CDR3 coding sequence is TGTGCCAGCTCAGGGGGGAATCAGCCCCAGCATTTT.

V and J are TRBV28 and TRBJ2-2; TRBD2 aligns across 7 bases. The germline V gene encodes CDR1 MDHEN and CDR2 SYDVKM. V dropped 4 bases and J dropped 2; count of bases not matched to a gene: 4. This CDR3 has 15 amino acids. CDR3 nucleotide sequence: TGTGCCAGCAGTTCTACTAGCGACAACACCGGGGAGCTGTTTTTT. Encoded protein: CASSSTSDNTGELFF.

The rearrangement joins TRBV6-5 to TRBJ2-7; D possibly corresponds to TRBD1 (5 bases). V was shortened by 0 bases and J by 5 bases, with 14 bases between the two germline ends. The CDR3 contains 15 residues. Germline V gene sequence: CDR1 MNHEY, CDR2 SVGAGI. CDR3 nucleotide sequence: TGTGCCAGCAGTTACTCGTACCAGGGTAGCAACGAGCAGTACTTC. Translating gives CASSYSYQGSNEQYF.

The chain uses TRBV4-1 and TRBJ2-7; 7 positions agree with TRBD1. J lost 2 bases, V lost 4 bases, and 11 bases had no gene match. The CDR3 runs to 16 residues. Per the germline V gene, CDR1 is MGHRA and CDR2 is YSYEKL. The DNA of the CDR3 is TGCGCCAGCAGCCCGCGACAGGGACACTTTACCTACGAGCAGTACTTC. This sequence encodes CASSPRQGHFTYEQYF.

The chain joins TRBV18 to TRBJ1-2; 7 nucleotides match TRBD1. CDR1 is KGHSH, CDR2 LQKENI, per germline. V was pared by 2 bases and J by 3 bases, with 12 bases of the junction left unmatched. The CDR3 has 17 residues. The CDR3: CASSPSRTGVSHYGYTF. The CDR3 DNA reads TGTGCCAGCTCACCATCAAGGACAGGTGTCTCCCACTATGGCTACACCTTC.

This rearrangement joins TRBV28 to TRBJ1-1; D may be TRBD1 (6 bases). V lost 6 bases and J 10 bases, leaving 15 bases between the germline ends. This CDR3 is built from 12 residues. In germline, CDR1 is MDHEN, CDR2 SYDVKM. The CDR3 sequence is CASRETGSVAFF. CDR3 in DNA: TGTGCCAGCAGGGAAACAGGGTCCGTAGCTTTCTTT.

The V call is TRBV2, the J call TRBJ2-7; maybe TRBD2 (6 bases). This CDR3 has 14 amino acids. Trimming shortened V by 5 bases and J by 5 bases, and 16 bases separated the two germline ends. Per the germline V gene, CDR1 is SNHLY and CDR2 is FYNNEI. Here the CDR3 reads CASSLQRARDEQYF. CDR3 nucleotides: TGTGCCAGCAGTCTACAGCGGGCCAGGGACGAGCAGTACTTC.

To note about this clone: The same CDR3 is also encoded by other DNA sequences in this sample. The V call is TRBV7-3, the J call TRBJ2-5; D not certain. The germline V and J ends were trimmed by 3 bases and 2 bases, with 7 bases remaining between them. The CDR3 length is 13 residues. CDR1 is SGHTA, CDR2 FQGTGA, per germline. The CDR3 bases are TGTGCCAGCAGCTTCGGCAGTCAAGAGACCCAGTACTTC. Its translation is CASSFGSQETQYF.

The CDR3 sequence is CASSQVASGSTDTQYF. CDR3 DNA sequence: TGCGCCAGCAGCCAAGTGGCTAGCGGATCCACAGATACGCAGTATTTT. The rearrangement uses TRBV4-1 and TRBJ2-3; TRBD2 aligns across 7 bases. Germline loops: CDR1 MGHRA, CDR2 YSYEKL. The CDR3 is made up of 16 amino acids. Losses at the gene ends were 1 base for V and 2 bases for J; bases not matched to a gene: 6.

This clone was observed a single time. The chain employs TRBV18 and TRBJ1-3; 7 bases align to TRBD1. Looked up from germline, CDR1 is KGHSH and CDR2 is LQKENI. J lost 0 bases, V lost 4 bases, and 6 bases had no gene match. The CDR3 consists of 16 residues. CDR3 sequence: CASSLQGMNSGNTIYF. The CDR3 coding sequence is TGTGCCAGCTCACTACAGGGGATGAACTCTGGAAACACCATATATTTT.

Note on this clone: The sample contains more than one DNA sequence encoding this CDR3. V gene TRBV28 combines with J gene TRBJ2-7; a weak D match, TRBD1 (5 bases). Germline V lookup: CDR1 MDHEN, CDR2 SYDVKM. V was shortened by 2 bases and J by 3 bases, with 5 bases between the two germline ends. This CDR3 has 12 residues. DNA of the CDR3: TGTGCCAGCAGTTTAGACAGCTACGAGCAGTACTTC. This gives the protein CASSLDSYEQYF.

This chain joins TRBV15 and TRBJ2-7; D is unclear. This CDR3 is built from 19 residues. Trimming stripped 0 bases from V and 5 bases from J, with 26 bases between. Per the germline V gene, CDR1 is LNHNV and CDR2 is YYDKDF (reference sequence). The CDR3 sequence: CATSRDLQLGWGVSDEQYF. CDR3 nucleotides: TGTGCCACCAGCAGAGATCTTCAGTTAGGTTGGGGTGTGTCGGACGAGCAGTACTTC. Drawing the rest from reference TRBV15 and TRBJ2-7, the complete variable domain is DAMVIQNPRYQVTQFGKPVTLSCSQTLNHNVMYWYQQKSSQAPKLLFHYYDKDFNNEADTPDNFQSRRPNTSFCFLDIRSPGLGDTAMYLCATSRDLQLGWGVSDEQYFGPGTRLTVT.

Note on this clone: Other DNA sequences in this sample translate to the same CDR3. V usage is TRBV7-2 and J usage is TRBJ2-7, with D perhaps matching TRBD1 or TRBD2 (5 bases each). The CDR3 covers 13 residues. Trimming removed 5 bases from V and 6 bases from J, with 14 bases in between. Germline V lookup: CDR1 SGHTA, CDR2 FQGNSA. CDR3 sequence: CASSTGPLGEQYF. In DNA form, the CDR3 reads TGTGCCAGCAGCACGGGACCGCTAGGCGAGCAGTACTTC.

On this clone itself: The same CDR3 can be traced to other DNA sequences in this sample. The CDR3 bases are TGTGCCAGCAGTACGACTAGCGGGGCCTACGAGCAGTACTTC. This codes for CASSTTSGAYEQYF. This sequence joins TRBV28 and TRBJ2-7; 11 bases match TRBD2. There are 14 residues in the CDR3. J lost 2 bases, V lost 5 bases, and 2 bases had no gene match. Germline-derived CDR1 and CDR2 are MDHEN and SYDVKM.

The chain links TRBV11-2 to TRBJ2-1; D is perhaps TRBD1 (6 bases). Trimming pared 0 bases from V and 10 bases from J, leaving 10 bases between. Germline V lookup: CDR1 SGHAT, CDR2 FQNNGV. The length of the CDR3 is 13 residues. DNA of the CDR3: TGTGCCAGCAGCTTAGATCTAGGGACAGAGCAGTTCTTC. Its translation is CASSLDLGTEQFF.

V usage is TRBV10-3 and J usage is TRBJ1-3; D is unclear. The CDR3 runs 14 residues. Germline-derived CDR1 and CDR2 are ENHRY and SYGVKD. V was shortened by 2 bases and J by 4 bases, with 9 bases between the two germline ends. CDR3 residues: CAISEPTSGNTIYF. CDR3 bases: TGTGCCATCAGTGAGCCGACAAGCGGAAACACCATATATTTT.

The V and J genes are TRBV11-2 and TRBJ2-2; the match to TRBD2 covers 8 bases. The V and J ends lost 5 bases and 7 bases, in that order; junction bases with no gene match: 9. Per germline, CDR1 SGHAT and CDR2 FQNNGV. This CDR3 is built from 15 residues. The CDR3 is CASSPTRGGIGELFF. The CDR3 DNA is TGTGCCAGCAGCCCGACTCGGGGGGGGATCGGGGAGCTGTTTTTT. Full variable domain (remainder filled in from reference TRBV11-2 and TRBJ2-2): EAGVAQSPRYKIIEKRQSVAFWCNPISGHATLYWYQQILGQGPKLLIQFQNNGVVDDSQLPKDRFSAERLKGVDSTLKIQPAKLEDSAVYLCASSPTRGGIGELFFGEGSRLTVL.

A few counts support this clone. This chain uses TRBV28 with TRBJ1-1, with unresolved D. The CDR3 totals 12 residues. With 3 bases removed from V and 5 bases from J, the gap between germline ends came to 7 bases. Germline V CDR1 and CDR2: MDHEN, SYDVKM. CDR3 loop: CASSLEETEAFF. The CDR3 nucleotides read TGTGCCAGCAGTTTGGAAGAAACTGAAGCTTTCTTT.

The chain has TRBV7-3 and TRBJ2-7, with 9 bases aligning to TRBD2. CDR1 SGHTA and CDR2 FQGTGA come from the germline V gene. V dropped 2 bases and J dropped 4; count of bases not matched to a gene: 9. This CDR3 is built from 16 residues. The CDR3 nucleotides read TGTGCCAGCAGCTTAGCGGGAGGGCCCACTAGATACGAGCAGTACTTC. Its protein product is CASSLAGGPTRYEQYF.

CDR3 sequence (DNA): TGTGCCGCTGGGGGGGTTCCCTACGAGCAGTACTTC. The encoded protein is CAAGGVPYEQYF. The rearrangement uses TRBV6-6 and TRBJ2-7, with 7 bases lining up with TRBD2. CDR1 is MNHNY, CDR2 SVGAGI, per germline (reference sequence). V lost 11 bases to trimming and J lost 2 bases; unmatched junction nucleotides: 6. The CDR3 loop spans 12 amino acids.

This sequence joins TRBV28 and TRBJ2-7, with D unresolved. Germline CDR1 reads MDHEN; CDR2 reads SYDVKM. The CDR3 consists of 14 residues. The V end was cut by 3 bases, the J end by 3 bases, with 12 bases between. The CDR3 DNA reads TGTGCCAGCAGTTTTGGTAGCACGAGCTACGAGCAGTACTTC. Its translation: CASSFGSTSYEQYF.

The CDR3 coding sequence is TGTGCCAGCAGCCCGACTAGCGGGAGGGCCCGTGAGACCCAGTACTTC. As protein: CASSPTSGRARETQYF. The rearrangement links TRBV5-6 to TRBJ2-5, with 14 bases fitting TRBD2. With 4 bases clipped from V and 5 bases from J, the junction kept 7 bases outside the gene matches. CDR3 length: 16 amino acids. Germline V lookup: CDR1 SGHDT, CDR2 YYEEEE.

The rearrangement joins TRBV7-9 to TRBJ2-7; possibly TRBD1 for D (5 bases). Germline-derived CDR1 and CDR2 are SEHNR and FQNEAQ (reference sequence). Trimming shortened V by 5 bases and J by 3 bases, and 17 bases separated the two germline ends. This CDR3 region has 15 residues. CDR3 amino acids: CASSPGLPQGYEQYF. The CDR3 region has the DNA TGTGCCAGCAGCCCGGGCCTCCCTCAGGGCTACGAGCAGTACTTC.

The CDR3 sequence is CASSYSTSGNTGELFF. The CDR3 bases are TGTGCCAGCAGTTACTCGACTAGCGGGAACACCGGGGAGCTGTTTTTT. The V call is TRBV6-5, the J call TRBJ2-2; 9 positions match TRBD2. The V segment lost 0 bases and the J segment 1 base; nucleotides outside the gene matches: 0. CDR3 length equals 16 residues. From germline, CDR1 is MNHEY and CDR2 SVGAGI.

The chain couples TRBV18 to TRBJ2-2, with a weak D call TRBD1 (6 bases). Germline V gene data show CDR1 as KGHSH and CDR2 as LQKENI. Trimming took off 4 bases at V and 5 bases at J, with 17 bases between the two ends. The CDR3 spans 16 residues. The DNA of the CDR3 is TGTGCCAGCTCACTTCACGGACAGACCGAGACCGGGGAGCTGTTTTTT. This codes for CASSLHGQTETGELFF.

The chain employs TRBV28 and TRBJ2-7; D is possibly TRBD2 (5 bases). CDR1 MDHEN and CDR2 SYDVKM come from the germline V gene. This CDR3 region has 15 residues. V was clipped by 3 bases and J by 2 bases, with 14 bases between them. The CDR3 protein is CASSFNRGMTYEQYF. The CDR3 nucleotides are TGTGCCAGCAGTTTTAATCGGGGTATGACCTACGAGCAGTACTTC.

V gene TRBV13 combines with J gene TRBJ1-2; D call uncertain. Germline assignment: CDR1 PRHDT and CDR2 FYEKMQ (reference sequence). The CDR3 covers 15 residues. Trimming stripped 2 bases from V and 4 bases from J, with 14 bases between. This CDR3 is CASSLKRQTVYGYTF. CDR3 DNA sequence: TGTGCCAGCAGCTTAAAGAGACAAACGGTCTATGGCTACACCTTC. The whole variable domain, filled in from reference TRBV13 and TRBJ1-2, reads AAGVIQSPRHLIKEKRETATLKCYPIPRHDTVYWYQQGPGQDPQFLISFYEKMQSDKGSIPDRFSAQQFSDYHSELNMSSLELGDSALYFCASSLKRQTVYGYTFGSGTRLTVV.